A selection of T cell receptor beta chains follows, all from one sample in a study of T cell repertoires in cytomegalovirus infection. TCRdb called the reads again in MiXCR, with one record for every CDR3 protein. The sample lists roughly 100,000 distinct CDR3 sequences; approximately 15% were seen once. The sequencing sample was made of PBMCs. The source of these receptors is a human donor in good health (CMV status not recorded). Some clones in this sample may be carry-over from other donors' samples. Each CDR3 is given without its conserved first and last residue. Clone sizes are given selectively: once, few, many, or a class where the clone is expanded.

v_gene: TRBV2
abundance: NA
CDR3aa: ASSEGQWETQY

v_gene: TRBV7-3
abundance: NA
CDR3aa: ASSLYGDAFSGANVLT

v_gene: TRBV28
abundance: NA
CDR3aa: ASSLWEGTGVLGEQF

v_gene: TRBV30
abundance: few
CDR3aa: AWSPSPTREGY

v_gene: TRBV7-2
abundance: many
CDR3aa: ASRNKPSTDTQY

v_gene: TRBV6-2/TRBV6-3
abundance: NA
CDR3aa: ASSYSDSYYGYT

v_gene: TRBV7-2
abundance: many
CDR3aa: ASSLAGDGYT

v_gene: TRBV7-8
abundance: many
CDR3aa: ASSPDGNRGWETQY

v_gene: TRBV6-6
abundance: few
CDR3aa: ASAAISSGANVLT

v_gene: TRBV4-1
abundance: NA
CDR3aa: ASSPTGVVEKLF

v_gene: TRBV7-3
abundance: many
CDR3aa: ASSLTNPGNTGELF

v_gene: TRBV12-3/TRBV12-4
abundance: NA
CDR3aa: ASSRGGTTNTGELF

v_gene: TRBV6-1
abundance: NA
CDR3aa: ASSEILGRAYEQY

v_gene: TRBV4-1
abundance: NA
CDR3aa: ASSYRGDEQF

v_gene: TRBV29-1
abundance: NA
CDR3aa: SVRGDAYNEQF

v_gene: TRBV5-4
abundance: many
CDR3aa: ASSLAAGTGAGYT

v_gene: TRBV28
abundance: few
CDR3aa: ASAMSNQPQH

v_gene: TRBV6-1
abundance: NA
CDR3aa: ASSWTASGGQETQY

v_gene: TRBV7-2
abundance: many
CDR3aa: ASSRTSGGAEGAKNIQY

v_gene: TRBV20-1
abundance: NA
CDR3aa: SARDSQGYTYNEQF

v_gene: TRBV3-1
abundance: few
CDR3aa: ASSQLQIYQETQY

v_gene: TRBV25-1
abundance: NA
CDR3aa: ARSEWYEQF

v_gene: TRBV12-3/TRBV12-4
abundance: many
CDR3aa: ASRPQGGDEQY

v_gene: TRBV5-1
abundance: NA
CDR3aa: ASSLRPGTVNSPLH

v_gene: TRBV14
abundance: few
CDR3aa: ASSYSTSSYEQY

v_gene: TRBV28
abundance: NA
CDR3aa: ASNRVTGELF

v_gene: TRBV12-3/TRBV12-4
abundance: many
CDR3aa: ASRRHPSSYNEQF

v_gene: TRBV6-6
abundance: NA
CDR3aa: ASSSRTGGLNTEAF

v_gene: TRBV12-3/TRBV12-4
abundance: many
CDR3aa: ASSLTGGSYEQY

v_gene: TRBV7-6
abundance: many
CDR3aa: ASSLDRGNGYT

v_gene: TRBV28
abundance: NA
CDR3aa: ASSLPHGRAEAF

v_gene: TRBV6-6
abundance: many
CDR3aa: ASGIPMNTEAF

v_gene: TRBV2
abundance: few
CDR3aa: ANWGPDTQY

v_gene: TRBV7-2
abundance: few
CDR3aa: ASSPNVVAETQY

v_gene: TRBV14
abundance: NA
CDR3aa: ASSQLRGVEAF

v_gene: TRBV6-5
abundance: NA
CDR3aa: ASSPTGRTYGYT

v_gene: TRBV7-2
abundance: many
CDR3aa: ASRGPGQVFYGYT

v_gene: TRBV6-6
abundance: many
CDR3aa: ASSRGENNQPQH

v_gene: TRBV12-3/TRBV12-4
abundance: many
CDR3aa: ASSRDRPTDYQPQH

v_gene: TRBV7-2
abundance: many
CDR3aa: ASSTGTGVTDTQY

v_gene: TRBV4-1
abundance: few
CDR3aa: ASSQIGRNTEAF

v_gene: TRBV6-2/TRBV6-3
abundance: few
CDR3aa: ASSYPRGLNNEQF

v_gene: TRBV2
abundance: many
CDR3aa: ASSLTDPDTGELF

v_gene: TRBV12-3/TRBV12-4
abundance: many
CDR3aa: ASGQETALGETQY

v_gene: TRBV25-1
abundance: few
CDR3aa: ASSDPGTFSYEQY

v_gene: TRBV28
abundance: few
CDR3aa: ASKGGQRNIQY

v_gene: TRBV10-3
abundance: NA
CDR3aa: AISLTGETTEAF